The present entry profiles one T cell receptor (beta chain) with its context. Genomic DNA templated the TCR beta VDJ and CDR3 profiling. One entry per CDR3 protein, called by TCRdb with MiXCR from the reads. The sample has around 51,000 distinct CDR3 sequences, around 70% seen once. This specimen belongs to a study of CD8+CD57+ T cells in acquired aplastic anemia. Germline loops: CDR1 SQVTM, CDR2 ANQGSEA. The CDR3 sequence is 11 residues long. Germline trimming cut 7 bases from V and 5 bases from J; bases unmatched to any gene: 4. The chain is built from TRBV29-1 and TRBJ1-2; TRBD1 aligns across 7 bases. What was sequenced was sorted CD4+, CD8+, or CD8+CD57+ T cells (not recorded which) from PBMCs. The TCR originated in a human donor in good health, serving as a control. Here the CDR3 DNA reads TGCAGCGGCGAGGGGGCATATGGCTACACCTTC. Protein product: CSGEGAYGYTF.